This is a list of T cell receptor beta chains from one sample in a study of blood T cell repertoires in COVID-19. TCRdb's table, derived via immunoSEQ multiplex PCR, lists solely in-frame clones and lacks some. The table has around 50,000 clones, about nine tenths seen once. The sample taken for sequencing was peripheral blood. Receptors were obtained from a human donor in a cohort sampled during active COVID-19. The CDR3 runs from the conserved cysteine through the conserved F or W. The order of the fields is J gene, D gene, V gene, clone size, CDR3 DNA, CDR3 protein. D genes are given only for firm matches. The size of a clone is reported for some rows only, either as once, few or many, or as a class for expanded clones.

j_gene: TRBJ1-1; d_gene: TRBD1; v_gene: TRBV5-1; abundance: .; CDR3nt: TGCGCCAGCAGCAGGGGACAGGGGAACACTGAAGCTTTCTTT; CDR3aa: CASSRGQGNTEAFF
j_gene: TRBJ1-5; d_gene: .; v_gene: TRBV6-5; abundance: .; CDR3nt: TGTGCCAGCACTGCGGGGGCAGGGAAAAATCAGCCCCAGCATTTT; CDR3aa: CASTAGAGKNQPQHF
j_gene: TRBJ2-7; d_gene: TRBD1; v_gene: TRBV27; abundance: .; CDR3nt: TGCGCCAGCAGTGCGGACAGGTCCTACGAGCAGTACTTC; CDR3aa: CASSADRSYEQYF
j_gene: TRBJ2-3; d_gene: TRBD2; v_gene: TRBV9; abundance: .; CDR3nt: TGTGCCAGCAGCGTGGGGACTAGCGGGATAATAGATACGCAGTATTTT; CDR3aa: CASSVGTSGIIDTQYF
j_gene: TRBJ2-7; d_gene: .; v_gene: TRBV10-3; abundance: .; CDR3nt: TGTGCCATCAGTGGGGACAACGAGCAGTACTTC; CDR3aa: CAISGDNEQYF
j_gene: TRBJ1-3; d_gene: .; v_gene: TRBV6-5; abundance: .; CDR3nt: TGTGCCACTCGACAGGTTTCTGGAAACACCATATATTTT; CDR3aa: CATRQVSGNTIYF
j_gene: TRBJ2-3; d_gene: .; v_gene: TRBV28; abundance: .; CDR3nt: TGTGCCAGCAGGACTACCACAGATACGCAGTATTTT; CDR3aa: CASRTTTDTQYF
j_gene: TRBJ1-1; d_gene: .; v_gene: TRBV29-1; abundance: .; CDR3nt: TGCAGCGTTGAAGGGACAGAAAAAGCTTTCTTT; CDR3aa: CSVEGTEKAFF
j_gene: TRBJ2-3; d_gene: TRBD2; v_gene: TRBV27; abundance: .; CDR3nt: TGTGCCAGCAGTTTAGCGGGAGTGTCAGATACGCAGTATTTT; CDR3aa: CASSLAGVSDTQYF
j_gene: TRBJ2-1; d_gene: TRBD2; v_gene: TRBV5-6; abundance: .; CDR3nt: TGTGCCAGCAGCTTGCCGGGAGGGAAGAATGAGCAGTTCTTC; CDR3aa: CASSLPGGKNEQFF
j_gene: TRBJ2-7; d_gene: TRBD1; v_gene: TRBV6-5; abundance: few; CDR3nt: TGTGCCAGCACGGTGGGACAGGACTCCTACGAGCAGTACTTC; CDR3aa: CASTVGQDSYEQYF
j_gene: TRBJ2-4; d_gene: TRBD2; v_gene: TRBV7-2; abundance: .; CDR3nt: TGTGCCAGCAGCAATTATCGCGGGAGCTCCAAAAACATTCAGTACTTC; CDR3aa: CASSNYRGSSKNIQYF
j_gene: TRBJ2-2; d_gene: .; v_gene: TRBV5-1; abundance: .; CDR3nt: TGCGCCAGCGGGGACTTAAAGGGGACCGGGGAGCTGTTTTTT; CDR3aa: CASGDLKGTGELFF
j_gene: TRBJ1-3; d_gene: .; v_gene: TRBV3-1/TRBV3-2; abundance: .; CDR3nt: TGTGCCAGCAGTCACGCAGGGTCTGGAAACACCATATATTTT; CDR3aa: CASSHAGSGNTIYF
j_gene: TRBJ1-5; d_gene: TRBD1; v_gene: TRBV10-1; abundance: .; CDR3nt: TGCGCCAGCAGTGAGTCGGACAGGAATCAGCCCCAGCATTTT; CDR3aa: CASSESDRNQPQHF
j_gene: TRBJ1-3; d_gene: .; v_gene: TRBV7-2; abundance: .; CDR3nt: TGTGCCAGCAGCCCAACCGGGACATCGGGAAACACCATATATTTT; CDR3aa: CASSPTGTSGNTIYF
j_gene: TRBJ2-7; d_gene: TRBD2; v_gene: TRBV3-1/TRBV3-2; abundance: .; CDR3nt: TGTGCCAGCAGCCAAGAACTTGCGGGAGTGGGTGAGCAGTACTTC; CDR3aa: CASSQELAGVGEQYF
j_gene: TRBJ1-6; d_gene: .; v_gene: TRBV4-1; abundance: .; CDR3nt: TGCGCCAGCAGCCCCCGAGGAAGACAGGAGACAGATTCACCCCTCCACTTT; CDR3aa: CASSPRGRQETDSPLHF
j_gene: TRBJ2-7; d_gene: .; v_gene: TRBV7-8; abundance: .; CDR3nt: TGTGCCAGCAGTCCTCCCCTTCGAGTAGCGCCCCGGCGGGAGCAGTACTTC; CDR3aa: CASSPPLRVAPRREQYF
j_gene: TRBJ2-7; d_gene: TRBD1; v_gene: TRBV5-1; abundance: .; CDR3nt: TGCGCCAGCAGCTTGGGGTGGGGACAGGGCCTCTCCGACGAGCAGTACTTC; CDR3aa: CASSLGWGQGLSDEQYF
j_gene: TRBJ2-3; d_gene: .; v_gene: TRBV7-9; abundance: once; CDR3nt: TGTGCCAGCAGCTTACCGGTACTGTCAGATACGCAGTATTTT; CDR3aa: CASSLPVLSDTQYF
j_gene: TRBJ2-5; d_gene: TRBD2; v_gene: TRBV2; abundance: .; CDR3nt: TGTGCCAGCAGAACTAGCGGGAGGGTAGAGACCCAGTACTTC; CDR3aa: CASRTSGRVETQYF
j_gene: TRBJ1-5; d_gene: .; v_gene: TRBV19; abundance: .; CDR3nt: TGTGCCAGTCTTGGGGGGGTTTGGAGCAATCAGCCCCAGCATTTT; CDR3aa: CASLGGVWSNQPQHF
j_gene: TRBJ1-1; d_gene: TRBD1; v_gene: TRBV6-5; abundance: once; CDR3nt: TGTGCCAGCAGAATGACAGGGGGCTCGATCACTGAAGCTTTCTTT; CDR3aa: CASRMTGGSITEAFF
j_gene: TRBJ2-1; d_gene: TRBD2; v_gene: TRBV2; abundance: few; CDR3nt: TGTGCCAGCACCGAGCGGGGATTTGTACACATCACTGAGCAGTTCTTC; CDR3aa: CASTERGFVHITEQFF
j_gene: TRBJ2-2; d_gene: TRBD2; v_gene: TRBV19; abundance: .; CDR3nt: TGTGCCAGTAGTATAGGTCCTAGCGGGAGTGCGAACACCGGGGAGCTGTTTTTT; CDR3aa: CASSIGPSGSANTGELFF
j_gene: TRBJ2-5; d_gene: .; v_gene: TRBV6-5; abundance: .; CDR3nt: TGTGCCACCGGGCGCCGGGGTTATCAAGAGACCCAGTACTTC; CDR3aa: CATGRRGYQETQYF
j_gene: TRBJ2-7; d_gene: .; v_gene: TRBV30; abundance: once; CDR3nt: TGTGCCTGGAAATCTGACACGAACTCCTACGAGCAGTACTTC; CDR3aa: CAWKSDTNSYEQYF
j_gene: TRBJ2-1; d_gene: .; v_gene: TRBV24-1; abundance: .; CDR3nt: TGTGCCACCAGTGCTCCTATACAGGGTACCCATGAGCAGTTCTTC; CDR3aa: CATSAPIQGTHEQFF
j_gene: TRBJ1-1; d_gene: TRBD1; v_gene: TRBV30; abundance: .; CDR3nt: TGTGCCTGGAGTAAAGGGGACAGGGACGGGTCTGAAGCTTTCTTT; CDR3aa: CAWSKGDRDGSEAFF
j_gene: TRBJ1-2; d_gene: TRBD1; v_gene: TRBV5-6; abundance: .; CDR3nt: TGTGCCAGCAGGGGTGGACAGGGCAATAACTATGGCTACACCTTC; CDR3aa: CASRGGQGNNYGYTF
j_gene: TRBJ1-1; d_gene: .; v_gene: TRBV18; abundance: .; CDR3nt: TGTGCCAGCTCACCAGGGCTGAACACTGAAGCTTTCTTT; CDR3aa: CASSPGLNTEAFF
j_gene: TRBJ1-2; d_gene: TRBD1; v_gene: TRBV19; abundance: .; CDR3nt: TGTGCCAGTAGTTTACAGGGGGCGCGCGTCTATGGCTACACCTTC; CDR3aa: CASSLQGARVYGYTF
j_gene: TRBJ2-7; d_gene: TRBD1; v_gene: TRBV11-2; abundance: .; CDR3nt: TGTGCCAGCAGCTTAGGACAGGGGGGCTACGAGCAGTACTTC; CDR3aa: CASSLGQGGYEQYF
j_gene: TRBJ2-1; d_gene: .; v_gene: TRBV2; abundance: .; CDR3nt: TGTGCCAGCCCCCGGGGGAGGACCTACAATGAGCAGTTCTTC; CDR3aa: CASPRGRTYNEQFF
j_gene: TRBJ2-3; d_gene: TRBD2; v_gene: TRBV6-4; abundance: .; CDR3nt: TGTGCCAGCAGTCTTCTAGCGGGAGGTTCAGATACGCAGTATTTT; CDR3aa: CASSLLAGGSDTQYF
j_gene: TRBJ2-2; d_gene: TRBD2; v_gene: TRBV5-4; abundance: .; CDR3nt: TGTGCCAGCAGCTTGGGGGGACTAGCGGGAGTGGGGACCGGGGAGCTGTTTTTT; CDR3aa: CASSLGGLAGVGTGELFF
j_gene: TRBJ2-1; d_gene: TRBD2; v_gene: TRBV11-1; abundance: .; CDR3nt: TGTGCCAGCAGCGTAGCGGGAGGGACCTACAATGAGCAGTTCTTC; CDR3aa: CASSVAGGTYNEQFF
j_gene: TRBJ2-5; d_gene: .; v_gene: TRBV5-1; abundance: .; CDR3nt: TGCGCCAGTTCCTCGGTTGGGGGGGAGACCCAGTACTTC; CDR3aa: CASSSVGGETQYF
j_gene: TRBJ2-3; d_gene: .; v_gene: TRBV5-1; abundance: .; CDR3nt: TGCGCCAGCAGCTTGACCTACCCGGCGGCAGATACGCAGTATTTT; CDR3aa: CASSLTYPAADTQYF
j_gene: TRBJ2-7; d_gene: .; v_gene: TRBV14; abundance: .; CDR3nt: TGTGCCAGCAGCCAAGTGTTGAGCGCCGAGCAGTACTTC; CDR3aa: CASSQVLSAEQYF
j_gene: TRBJ1-2; d_gene: TRBD1; v_gene: TRBV6-2/TRBV6-3; abundance: .; CDR3nt: TGTGCCAGCAGTTACACTGGACAGGGGTATGGCTACACCTTC; CDR3aa: CASSYTGQGYGYTF
j_gene: TRBJ2-7; d_gene: .; v_gene: TRBV19; abundance: .; CDR3nt: TGTGCCAGTAGGTCGGGTGGAAGCTCCTACGAGCAGTACTTC; CDR3aa: CASRSGGSSYEQYF
j_gene: TRBJ2-1; d_gene: TRBD2; v_gene: TRBV30; abundance: .; CDR3nt: TGTGCCTGGGGGAAAGGGAGGGCCTCTGAGCAGTTCTTC; CDR3aa: CAWGKGRASEQFF
j_gene: TRBJ1-6; d_gene: TRBD1; v_gene: TRBV27; abundance: .; CDR3nt: TGTGCCAGCAGTTTAGGGACAGGGATCTCACCCCTCCACTTT; CDR3aa: CASSLGTGISPLHF
j_gene: TRBJ2-2; d_gene: TRBD2; v_gene: TRBV3-1/TRBV3-2; abundance: .; CDR3nt: TGTGCCAGCAGCCAAGGCGTGACTAGCGGGAGTAGCGGGGAGCTGTTTTTT; CDR3aa: CASSQGVTSGSSGELFF
j_gene: TRBJ2-7; d_gene: TRBD2; v_gene: TRBV27; abundance: .; CDR3nt: TGTGCCAGCAGTTTTAGCGGGAGAGGCGAGCAGTACTTC; CDR3aa: CASSFSGRGEQYF
j_gene: TRBJ1-1; d_gene: .; v_gene: TRBV11-2; abundance: .; CDR3nt: TGTGCCAGCAGCTTACGTTGGCAGGACACTGAAGCTTTCTTT; CDR3aa: CASSLRWQDTEAFF
j_gene: TRBJ2-1; d_gene: .; v_gene: TRBV20-1; abundance: .; CDR3nt: TGCAGTGCAAAACTCTTCGATGAGCAGTTCTTC; CDR3aa: CSAKLFDEQFF
j_gene: TRBJ2-1; d_gene: TRBD2; v_gene: TRBV27; abundance: .; CDR3nt: TGTGCCAGCAGTTTATCGGGGGGGAATGAGCAGTTCTTC; CDR3aa: CASSLSGGNEQFF
j_gene: TRBJ2-1; d_gene: TRBD2; v_gene: TRBV6-1; abundance: .; CDR3nt: TGTGCCAGCAGTGGAGGGGGACTAGCGGGAGGGGTTGAGCAGTTCTTC; CDR3aa: CASSGGGLAGGVEQFF
j_gene: TRBJ2-2; d_gene: TRBD1; v_gene: TRBV13; abundance: once; CDR3nt: TGTGCCAGCAGCTTAGTGGGACAGACAAACACCGGGGAGCTGTTTTTT; CDR3aa: CASSLVGQTNTGELFF
j_gene: TRBJ2-5; d_gene: TRBD2; v_gene: TRBV5-1; abundance: .; CDR3nt: TGCGCCAGCAGCCCGGGGACTACCCAAGAGACCCAGTACTTC; CDR3aa: CASSPGTTQETQYF
j_gene: TRBJ2-3; d_gene: TRBD2; v_gene: TRBV10-3; abundance: .; CDR3nt: TGTGCCATCAGCGAAGAAATAGCGGGAGGTAGCACAGATACGCAGTATTTT; CDR3aa: CAISEEIAGGSTDTQYF
j_gene: TRBJ1-6; d_gene: TRBD1; v_gene: TRBV27; abundance: .; CDR3nt: TGTGCCAGCAGTTACTGGACAGGGGGTTCACCCCTCCACTTT; CDR3aa: CASSYWTGGSPLHF